Given below is one T cell receptor (beta chain) in context. J was trimmed by 4 bases and V by 1 base; bases with no gene match: 7. The germline CDR1 and CDR2 sequences are KGHSH and LQKENI. CDR3 size: 16 residues. This sample was taken from a study of blood T cell repertoires in COVID-19. Whole-study context: Both acute and convalescent COVID-19 samples were obtained from the United States, Italy and Spain. The cDNA or gDNA used as material had been derived from T cells, B-cell-depleted T cells, or PBMCs.

Original methodology: Estimation of nucleated cell counts was performed using reference gene primer amplification. This table comes from immunoSEQ multiplex PCR, and its TCRdb copy is limited to in-frame clones, with some not included. Clonal size and the V and J genes are those of that table, whereas D and trimming came from the DNA. Of more than 75,000 clones in the sample, roughly 76% were seen once. This TCR was recovered from a woman of 80 years or more with active or convalescent COVID-19. The specimen sequenced was peripheral blood. The gene calls are TRBV18 and TRBJ2-1; 7 bases are a match to TRBD2. The CDR3 reads CASSPLLLAAYNEQFF. Written as DNA, the CDR3 is TGTGCCAGCTCACCACTTCTCCTAGCGGCTTACAATGAGCAGTTCTTC.